The present T cell receptor (beta chain) was sequenced within a study of beta chain features in type 1 diabetes. The length of the CDR3 is 14 residues. CDR1 MNHEY and CDR2 SVGAGI come from the germline V gene. Germline trimming cut 6 bases from V and 3 bases from J; bases unmatched to any gene: 6. This clone occurred a few times. Its matching antigen is unknown. Expressed TCRB transcripts were sequenced because the isolated RNA had all been reverse transcribed beforehand. Reads from naive, central memory and regulatory T cell samples averaged around 4 million. Using immunoSEQ multiplex PCR, the repertoire was profiled, and TCRdb retains in-frame clones only, with some absent. This table has some 370,000 clones, about 10% appearing once. A single heparinised draw of approximately 110 mL on average was taken per donor. Study-wide results and caveats: Comparison showed that naive, central memory and Treg TCRB repertoires appeared more similar among patients than among healthy donors. Any HLA-type effect on TCRB rearrangement remained unresolved here. Moderately but significantly shorter TCRB CDR3s were found in Type 1 diabetes patients in all four CD4+ subsets.

The chain combines TRBV6-5 with TRBJ1-1; 8 nucleotides align to TRBD1. Sequencing was performed on central memory CD4+ T cells from blood. This clonotype was obtained from a man aged 25-45 years with type 1 diabetes. For the CDR3, the DNA is TGTGCCAGCAGACGCCCGGACAGGGACACTGAAGCTTTCTTT. Protein product: CASRRPDRDTEAFF.